This TCR beta chain was captured in a study of persistence of HIV-infected CD4 T cells. Lysates of CMV-infected fibroblasts at roughly 10 ug/mL stimulated these cells. Sorted nonresponding memory CD4+ T cells were CD40L-negative, CD69-negative, CD45RO-high. To note about this clone: The antigen is undetermined.

V was shortened by 2 bases and J by 6 bases, with 19 bases between the two germline ends. Per germline, CDR1 SGHTA and CDR2 FQGNSA. The length of the CDR3 is 16 residues. General study points: Antigen-responding cells were enriched for degenerate expanded CDR3beta sequences.

The libraries were made with immunoSEQ version 4 in survey mode. Genomic DNA was diluted to roughly 9.4 ng/uL, up to 1 ug per sample. This table comes from immunoSEQ multiplex PCR, and its TCRdb copy is limited to in-frame clones, with some not included. This sample yields tens of thousands of clones, of which roughly 80% are seen a single time; 5% to 7% belongs to the top ten. This sequence was found in an adult woman with HIV who was CMV-seropositive. The sample here was CD4+ T cells sorted from PBMCs after approximately 19-hour stimulation, taken from a patient who received antiretroviral therapy. The rearrangement links TRBV7-2 to TRBJ1-1; D unresolved. In nucleotides, the CDR3 is TGTGCCAGCAGCTTAAGAGGCAGTTTGGGTTACGCTGAAGCTTTCTTT. Amino acids: CASSLRGSLGYAEAFF.